The 23 T cell receptor beta chains below all came from one sample that was sequenced in a study of CD8 T cells in Susac syndrome. Random hexamers primed reverse transcription of roughly 0.5 to 1 ug RNA. Using its own MiXCR run on the immunoSEQ multiplex PCR reads, TCRdb lists one record per CDR3 protein. The data contain about 130,000 distinct CDR3 sequences, about 95% of them singletons. The sequenced sample consisted of CD4+ T cells from PBMCs. These receptors came from a human donor in good health.

The J gene is TRBJ1-1, the V gene TRBV7-2; no clear D. The germline V and J ends were trimmed by 5 bases and 7 bases, with 11 bases remaining between them. Germline-derived CDR1 and CDR2 are SGHTA and FQGNSA. The CDR3 covers 12 residues. The CDR3 is CASSRDIGEAFF. In nucleotides, the CDR3 is TGTGCCAGCAGCCGGGATATCGGTGAAGCTTTCTTT.

The rearrangement joins TRBV29-1 to TRBJ2-5; 9 bases fit TRBD1. Losses at the gene ends were 6 bases for V and 1 base for J; bases not matched to a gene: 9. CDR1 is SQVTM and CDR2 is ANQGSEA in the germline V gene. The CDR3 runs to 15 residues. In DNA, the CDR3 is TGCAGCGTGTCCCGGGACAGGGATGTCCAAGAGACCCAGTACTTC. Protein product: CSVSRDRDVQETQYF.

The rearrangement joins TRBV28 to TRBJ1-5; D unclear. The CDR3 covers 16 residues. Per germline, CDR1 MDHEN and CDR2 SYDVKM. Trimming stripped 4 bases from V and 4 bases from J, with 17 bases between. The chain's CDR3 is CASSSAGIASNQPQHF. The CDR3 DNA is TGTGCCAGCAGTTCGGCAGGAATAGCCTCAAATCAGCCCCAGCATTTT.

The genes are TRBV29-1 and TRBJ2-7; 12 bases line up with TRBD2. V was clipped by 7 bases and J by 1 base; unmatched bases: 2. Per the germline V gene, CDR1 is SQVTM and CDR2 is ANQGSEA. The CDR3 loop spans 13 amino acids. The CDR3 coding sequence is TGCAGCGCCGGACTAGCGGGGTCCTACGAGCAGTACTTC. This gives the protein CSAGLAGSYEQYF.

V and J are TRBV3-1 and TRBJ1-2; no clear D. The CDR3 is 14 residues long. The germline gives CDR1 LGHDT, CDR2 YNNKEL (reference sequence). Trimming removed 2 bases from V and 6 bases from J, with 13 bases in between. CDR3: CASSQLTTANGYTF. The DNA of the CDR3 is TGTGCCAGCAGCCAACTAACAACAGCGAATGGCTACACCTTC.

The chain has TRBV29-1 and TRBJ2-2; D gene unclear. This CDR3 spans 12 amino acids. V lost 7 bases and J lost 2, with 8 bases in between. CDR1 and CDR2 (germline): SQVTM, ANQGSEA. In DNA, the CDR3 is TGCAGCGCTAACCCTAACACCGGGGAGCTGTTTTTT. Encoded protein: CSANPNTGELFF.

The gene calls are TRBV2 and TRBJ1-2, with a weak D call TRBD1 (5 bases). V was trimmed by 6 bases and J by 6 bases, leaving 17 bases between them. Germline assignment: CDR1 SNHLY and CDR2 FYNNEI. The CDR3 has 14 residues. The CDR3 nucleotides read TGTGCCAGCAGCCCTCGGAGTCGCAGGGATGGCTACACCTTC. Its protein is CASSPRSRRDGYTF.

This chain uses TRBV18 with TRBJ2-6; no reliable D call. Germline assignment: CDR1 KGHSH and CDR2 LQKENI. The V and J ends lost 2 bases and 2 bases respectively, with 7 bases between them. The length of the CDR3 is 15 residues. CDR3: CASSPVRAGANVLTF. In nucleotides, the CDR3 is TGTGCCAGCTCACCAGTAAGGGCTGGGGCCAACGTCCTGACTTTC.

The chain uses TRBV28 and TRBJ1-5; D not resolved. This CDR3 spans 15 amino acids. Trimming took 8 bases from V and 5 from J, leaving 19 bases between them. The germline V gene has CDR1 MDHEN and CDR2 SYDVKM. For the CDR3, the DNA is TGTGCCAGCTGGGGTGGGCCTCGTCGCGATCAGCCCCAGCATTTT. Translated: CASWGGPRRDQPQHF.

The rearrangement uses TRBV28 and TRBJ2-7; 8 nucleotides line up with TRBD2. V was clipped by 7 bases and J by 4 bases; unmatched bases: 6. From germline, CDR1 is MDHEN and CDR2 SYDVKM. This CDR3 spans 13 amino acids. DNA for the CDR3: TGTGCCAGCAACAGCGGGGGCCCATACGAGCAGTACTTC. It is translated as CASNSGGPYEQYF. The variable domain in full, with the rest retrieved from reference TRBV28 and TRBJ2-7, is DVKVTQSSRYLVKRTGEKVFLECVQDMDHENMFWYRQDPGLGLRLIYFSYDVKMKEKGDIPEGYSVSREKKERFSLILESASTNQTSMYLCASNSGGPYEQYFGPGTRLTVT.

V and J are TRBV2 and TRBJ2-5; perhaps TRBD2 as D (5 bases). Between the trimmed V and J ends, which lost 2 bases and 5 bases, there was a span of 18 bases. Germline V gene sequence: CDR1 SNHLY, CDR2 FYNNEI. The length of the CDR3 is 16 residues. The DNA of the CDR3 is TGTGCCAGCAGTGAAATGGGCGGGCTCGGCGGGGAGACCCAGTACTTC. Protein product: CASSEMGGLGGETQYF.

The sample holds one count of this clonotype. The chain combines TRBV6-2 or TRBV6-3 with TRBJ2-5; perhaps TRBD2 as D (6 bases). V was pared by 6 bases and J by 3 bases, with 11 bases between. The CDR3 spans 13 residues. From germline, CDR1 is MNHEY and CDR2 SVGEGT. This CDR3 reads CASSSREKETQYF. Written as DNA, the CDR3 is TGTGCCAGCAGCTCCCGGGAGAAAGAGACCCAGTACTTC.

The chain combines TRBV28 with TRBJ2-2; no clear D. Germline V gives CDR1 MDHEN, CDR2 SYDVKM. This CDR3 has 13 residues. Trimming removed 5 bases at V and 6 bases at J, with 10 bases between. This CDR3 is CASSPRFAGELFF. DNA of the CDR3: TGTGCCAGCAGTCCCCGTTTCGCCGGGGAGCTGTTTTTT. The complete variable domain, with remaining parts taken from reference TRBV28 and TRBJ2-2, reads DVKVTQSSRYLVKRTGEKVFLECVQDMDHENMFWYRQDPGLGLRLIYFSYDVKMKEKGDIPEGYSVSREKKERFSLILESASTNQTSMYLCASSPRFAGELFFGEGSRLTVL.

The chain links TRBV7-2 to TRBJ2-7; D may be TRBD2 (6 bases). The germline V gene has CDR1 SGHTA and CDR2 FQGNSA. V was trimmed by 10 bases and J by 0 bases, leaving 10 bases between them. The CDR3 covers 12 residues. The CDR3 DNA reads TGTGCCATCCGGACTATCTCCTACGAGCAGTACTTC. This encodes CAIRTISYEQYF.

The rearrangement uses TRBV3-1 and TRBJ2-2, with unresolved D. The germline V and J ends were trimmed by 2 bases and 4 bases, with 14 bases remaining between them. CDR3 length equals 16 residues. CDR1 and CDR2 from the germline V gene are LGHDT and YNNKEL (reference sequence). For the CDR3, the DNA is TGTGCCAGCAGCCAACGAAAGGAGCACGGCACCGGGGAGCTGTTTTTT. Protein product: CASSQRKEHGTGELFF.

V and J are TRBV18 and TRBJ2-1, with a possible D match to TRBD2 (5 bases). With 3 bases removed from V and 0 bases from J, the gap between germline ends came to 9 bases. Germline CDR1 and CDR2: KGHSH and LQKENI. The length of the CDR3 is 15 residues. DNA for the CDR3: TGTGCCAGCTCACCCGGCCGGGACTCCTACAATGAGCAGTTCTTC. This codes for CASSPGRDSYNEQFF. Full variable domain (missing parts from reference TRBV18 and TRBJ2-1): NAGVMQNPRHLVRRRGQEARLRCSPMKGHSHVYWYRQLPEEGLKFMVYLQKENIIDESGMPKERFSAEFPKEGPSILRIQQVVRGDSAAYFCASSPGRDSYNEQFFGPGTRLTVL.

This sequence joins TRBV29-1 and TRBJ2-7; D might be TRBD1 or TRBD2, each matching 5 bases. The CDR3 spans 13 residues. V lost 5 bases and J 0 bases, leaving 11 bases between the germline ends. Germline CDR1 and CDR2: SQVTM and ANQGSEA. CDR3 residues: CSVRGTASYEQYF. The DNA for the CDR3 is TGCAGCGTTCGAGGGACGGCCTCCTACGAGCAGTACTTC.

This chain uses TRBV4-1 with TRBJ2-1; 8 positions match TRBD2. The CDR3 is 16 residues long. The V and J ends lost 1 base and 7 bases, in that order; junction bases with no gene match: 9. The V gene's germline CDR1 is MGHRA and CDR2 YSYEKL. The CDR3 loop reads CASSQVPGGPGNEQFF. CDR3 in DNA: TGCGCCAGCAGCCAAGTACCGGGAGGGCCGGGGAATGAGCAGTTCTTC.

The DNA for the CDR3 is TGTGCCAGCAGCCAGGGGACAGCAAGATACGAGCAGTACTTC. Translation: CASSQGTARYEQYF. This chain uses TRBV7-2 with TRBJ2-7; 7 nucleotides match TRBD1. CDR1 and CDR2 (germline): SGHTA, FQGNSA. The CDR3 covers 14 residues. V gave up 5 bases and J gave up 4 bases; unmatched junction bases: 8. Full variable domain (missing parts from reference TRBV7-2 and TRBJ2-7): GAGVSQSPSNKVTEKGKDVELRCDPISGHTALYWYRQSLGQGLEFLIYFQGNSAPDKSGLPSDRFSAERTGGSVSTLTIQRTQQEDSAVYLCASSQGTARYEQYFGPGTRLTVT.

This chain links TRBV5-1 with TRBJ1-1; D possibly corresponds to TRBD1 (5 bases). The CDR3 loop spans 15 amino acids. Trimming stripped 1 base from V and 3 bases from J, with 13 bases between. CDR1 and CDR2 (germline): SGHRS, YFSETQ. CDR3 sequence (DNA): TGCGCCAGCAGCTTGAGGGGACTGGAATACACTGAAGCTTTCTTT. Amino acid sequence: CASSLRGLEYTEAFF.

The rearrangement uses TRBV7-2 and TRBJ2-3, with a tentative D call TRBD2 (6 bases). V lost 3 bases to trimming and J lost 5 bases, with 9 bases between them. Germline CDR1 is SGHTA and CDR2 is FQGNSA. The CDR3 contains 13 residues. The CDR3 sequence: CASSFGGKDTQYF. As DNA, the CDR3 is TGTGCCAGCAGCTTCGGCGGGAAAGATACGCAGTATTTT.

This clonotype was observed once. This chain uses TRBV5-1 with TRBJ1-1; no reliable D call. Germline V gene data show CDR1 as SGHRS and CDR2 as YFSETQ. The CDR3 loop spans 13 amino acids. With 0 bases removed from V and 4 bases from J, the gap between germline ends came to 7 bases. CDR3 residues: CASSLVVSTEAFF. The CDR3 nucleotides are TGCGCCAGCAGCTTGGTGGTGAGCACTGAAGCTTTCTTT.

V and J are TRBV7-2 and TRBJ2-7; maybe TRBD2 (5 bases). Per the germline V gene, CDR1 is SGHTA and CDR2 is FQGNSA. The CDR3 covers 15 residues. Trimming took 0 bases from V and 2 from J, leaving 11 bases between them. This CDR3 reads CASSLAGAEAYEQYF. The DNA for the CDR3 is TGTGCCAGCAGCTTAGCAGGAGCGGAAGCCTACGAGCAGTACTTC.